The clone carrying this T cell receptor (beta chain) was detected ten times or more. The CDR3 length is 12 residues. The germline V gene encodes CDR1 SQVTM and CDR2 ANQGSEA. Trimming shortened V by 2 bases and J by 5 bases, and 9 bases separated the two germline ends. These data belong to a study of human T cells and chemical hapten exposure. RNA extraction used unfractionated whole blood as the source of total RNA. TCRdb reanalysed the 5' RACE reads using MiXCR and keeps one entry per CDR3 protein. Of approximately 140,000 distinct CDR3 sequences in the sample, 3.5% to 5% were seen once. This clonotype was obtained from a female donor in good health. V and J are TRBV29-1 and TRBJ1-1, with TRBD1 as a possible D gene (5 bases). The CDR3 DNA is TGCAGCGTTGAAAAGGGGCTAACTGAAGCTTTCTTT. The encoded protein is CSVEKGLTEAFF.